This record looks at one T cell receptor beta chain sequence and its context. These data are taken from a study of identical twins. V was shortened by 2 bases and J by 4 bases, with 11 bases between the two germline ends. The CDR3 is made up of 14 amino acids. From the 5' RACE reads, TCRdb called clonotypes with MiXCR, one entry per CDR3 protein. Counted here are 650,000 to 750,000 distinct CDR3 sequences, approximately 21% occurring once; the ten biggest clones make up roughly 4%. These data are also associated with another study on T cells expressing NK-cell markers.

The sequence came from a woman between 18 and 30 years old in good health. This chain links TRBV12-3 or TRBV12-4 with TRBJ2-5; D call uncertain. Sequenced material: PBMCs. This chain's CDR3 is CASSLSRVRETQYF. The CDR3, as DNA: TGTGCCAGCAGTTTATCCCGGGTACGAGAGACCCAGTACTTC.